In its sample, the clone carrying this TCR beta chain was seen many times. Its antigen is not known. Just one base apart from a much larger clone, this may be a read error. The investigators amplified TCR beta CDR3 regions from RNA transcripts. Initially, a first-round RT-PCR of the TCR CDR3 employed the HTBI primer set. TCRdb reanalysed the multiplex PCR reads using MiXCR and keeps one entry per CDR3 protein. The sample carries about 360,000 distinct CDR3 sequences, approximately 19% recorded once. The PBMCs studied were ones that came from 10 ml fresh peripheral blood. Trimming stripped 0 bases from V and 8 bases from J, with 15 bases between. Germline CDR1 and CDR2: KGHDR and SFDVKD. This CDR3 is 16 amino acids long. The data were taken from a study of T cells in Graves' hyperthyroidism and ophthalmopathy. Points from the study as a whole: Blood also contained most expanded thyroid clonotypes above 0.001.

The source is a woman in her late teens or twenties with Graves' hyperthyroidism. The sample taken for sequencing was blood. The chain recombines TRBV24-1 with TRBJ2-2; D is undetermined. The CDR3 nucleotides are TGTGCCACCAGTGATTTGGCCACGTTGTGTGTAGGGGAGCTGTTTTTT. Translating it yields CATSDLATLCVGELFF.